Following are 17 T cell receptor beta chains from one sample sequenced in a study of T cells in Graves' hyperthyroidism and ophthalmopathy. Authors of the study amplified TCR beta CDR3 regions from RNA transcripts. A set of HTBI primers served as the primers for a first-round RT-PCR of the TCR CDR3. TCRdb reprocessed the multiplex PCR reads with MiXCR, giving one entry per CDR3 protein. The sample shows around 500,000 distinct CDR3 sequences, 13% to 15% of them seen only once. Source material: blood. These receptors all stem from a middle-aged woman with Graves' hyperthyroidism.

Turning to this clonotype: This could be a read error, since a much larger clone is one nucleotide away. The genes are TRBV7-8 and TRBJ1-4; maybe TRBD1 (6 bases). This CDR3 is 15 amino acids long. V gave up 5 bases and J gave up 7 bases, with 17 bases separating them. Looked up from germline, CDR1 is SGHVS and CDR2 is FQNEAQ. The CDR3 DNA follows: TGTGCCAGCAGCCTAGGGGGGGGCATCGGTGAAAAACTGTTTTTT. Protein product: CASSLGGGIGEKLFF.

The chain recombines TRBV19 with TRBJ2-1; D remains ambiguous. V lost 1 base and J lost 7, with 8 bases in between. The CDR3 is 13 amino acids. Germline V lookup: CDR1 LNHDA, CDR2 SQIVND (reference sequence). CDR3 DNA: TGTGCCAGTAGTATAGTAGGACCTAATGAGCAGTTCTTC. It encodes CASSIVGPNEQFF.

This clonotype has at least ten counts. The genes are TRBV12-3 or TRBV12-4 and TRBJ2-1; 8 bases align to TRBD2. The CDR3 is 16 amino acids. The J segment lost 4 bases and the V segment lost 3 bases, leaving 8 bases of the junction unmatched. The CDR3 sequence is CASSLGGLATYNEQFF. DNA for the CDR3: TGTGCCAGCAGTTTGGGAGGACTAGCCACTTACAATGAGCAGTTCTTC.

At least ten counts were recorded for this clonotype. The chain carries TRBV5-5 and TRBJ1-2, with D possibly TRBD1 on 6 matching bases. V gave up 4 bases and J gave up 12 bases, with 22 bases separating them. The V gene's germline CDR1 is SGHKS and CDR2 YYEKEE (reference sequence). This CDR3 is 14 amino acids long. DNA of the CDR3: TGTGCCAGCAGCGTATCACAAGGGGGTGGACGACACACCTTC. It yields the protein CASSVSQGGGRHTF.

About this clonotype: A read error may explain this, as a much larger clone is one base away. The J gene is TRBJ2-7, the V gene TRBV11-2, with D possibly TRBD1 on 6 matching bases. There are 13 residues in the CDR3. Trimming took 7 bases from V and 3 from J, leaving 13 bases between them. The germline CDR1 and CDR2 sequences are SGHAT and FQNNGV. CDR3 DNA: TGTGCCAGCAACAGGGCGGCATACTACGAGCAGTACTTC. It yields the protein CASNRAAYYEQYF.

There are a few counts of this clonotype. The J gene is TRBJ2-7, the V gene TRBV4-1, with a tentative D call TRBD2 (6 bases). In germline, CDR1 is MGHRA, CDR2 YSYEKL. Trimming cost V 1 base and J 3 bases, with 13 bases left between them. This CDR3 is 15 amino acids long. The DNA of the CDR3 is TGCGCCAGCAGCCAAGCGGCTCGGGAGCTCTACGAGCAGTACTTC. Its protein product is CASSQAARELYEQYF.

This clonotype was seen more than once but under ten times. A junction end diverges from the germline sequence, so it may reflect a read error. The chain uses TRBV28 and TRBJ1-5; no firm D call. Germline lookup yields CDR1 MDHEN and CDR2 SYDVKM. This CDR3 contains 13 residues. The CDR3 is CASSFGSIQPQHF. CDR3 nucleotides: TGTGCCAGCAGTTTTGGGAGCATTCAGCCCCAGCATTTT.

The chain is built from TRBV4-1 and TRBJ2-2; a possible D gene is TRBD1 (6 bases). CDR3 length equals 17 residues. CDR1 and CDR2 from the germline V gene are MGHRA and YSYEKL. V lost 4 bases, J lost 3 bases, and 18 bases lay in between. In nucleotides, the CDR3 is TGCGCCAGCAGCCCCTTAGGGGGTAGTACCCACACCGGGGAGCTGTTTTTT. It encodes CASSPLGGSTHTGELFF.

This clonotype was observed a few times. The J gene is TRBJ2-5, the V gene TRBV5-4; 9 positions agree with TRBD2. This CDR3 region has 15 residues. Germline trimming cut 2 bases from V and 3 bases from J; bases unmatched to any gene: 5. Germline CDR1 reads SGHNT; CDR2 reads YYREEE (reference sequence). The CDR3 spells CASSLAGGGKETQYF. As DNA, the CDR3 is TGTGCCAGCAGCTTAGCGGGAGGAGGGAAAGAGACCCAGTACTTC.

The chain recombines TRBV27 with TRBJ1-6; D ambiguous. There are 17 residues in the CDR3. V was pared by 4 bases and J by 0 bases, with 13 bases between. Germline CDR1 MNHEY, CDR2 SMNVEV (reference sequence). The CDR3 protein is CASSSGSQSSYNSPLHF. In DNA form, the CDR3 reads TGTGCCAGCAGTTCGGGTAGTCAGAGCTCCTATAATTCACCCCTCCACTTT.

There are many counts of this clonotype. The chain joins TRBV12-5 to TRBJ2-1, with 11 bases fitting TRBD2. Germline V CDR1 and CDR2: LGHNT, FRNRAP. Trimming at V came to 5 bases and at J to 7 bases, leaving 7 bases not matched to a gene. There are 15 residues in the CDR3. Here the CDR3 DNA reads TGTGCTAGTGGTAACCTAGCGGGAGGTATGAATGAGCAGTTCTTC. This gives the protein CASGNLAGGMNEQFF.

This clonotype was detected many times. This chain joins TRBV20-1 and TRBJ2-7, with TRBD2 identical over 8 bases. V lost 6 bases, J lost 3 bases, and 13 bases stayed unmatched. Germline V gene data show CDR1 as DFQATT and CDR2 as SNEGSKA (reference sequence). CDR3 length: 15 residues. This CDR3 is CSAPGAGGQGYEQYF. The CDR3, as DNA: TGCAGTGCCCCGGGGGCGGGAGGTCAGGGCTACGAGCAGTACTTC.

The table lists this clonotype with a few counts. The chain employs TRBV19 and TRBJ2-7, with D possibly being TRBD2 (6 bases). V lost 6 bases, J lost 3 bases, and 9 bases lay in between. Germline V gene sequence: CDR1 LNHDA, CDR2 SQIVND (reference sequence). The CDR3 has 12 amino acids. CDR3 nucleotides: TGTGCCAGTAGCGGGGGAGTCTACGAGCAGTACTTC. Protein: CASSGGVYEQYF.

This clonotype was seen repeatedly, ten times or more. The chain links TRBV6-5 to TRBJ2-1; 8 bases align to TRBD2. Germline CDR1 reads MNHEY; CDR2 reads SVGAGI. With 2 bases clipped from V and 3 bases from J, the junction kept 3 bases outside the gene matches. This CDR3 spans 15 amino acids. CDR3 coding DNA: TGTGCCAGCAGTTACGAGCGGGGGCGCTACAATGAGCAGTTCTTC. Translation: CASSYERGRYNEQFF.

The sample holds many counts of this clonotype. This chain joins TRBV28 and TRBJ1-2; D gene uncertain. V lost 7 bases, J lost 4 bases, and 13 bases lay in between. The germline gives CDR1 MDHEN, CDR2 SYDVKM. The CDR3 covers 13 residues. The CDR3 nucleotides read TGTGCCAGCACCCTTAAAGTCACCTATGGCTACACCTTC. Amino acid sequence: CASTLKVTYGYTF.

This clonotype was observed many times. CDR3 DNA sequence: TGTGCCAGCAGTGGGCCCCGCACAGATACGCAGTATTTT. It yields the protein CASSGPRTDTQYF. The V and J genes are TRBV25-1 and TRBJ2-3; D remains ambiguous. Trimming took 4 bases from V and 1 from J, leaving 6 bases between them. Germline assignment: CDR1 MGHDK and CDR2 SYGVNS. CDR3 size: 13 residues.

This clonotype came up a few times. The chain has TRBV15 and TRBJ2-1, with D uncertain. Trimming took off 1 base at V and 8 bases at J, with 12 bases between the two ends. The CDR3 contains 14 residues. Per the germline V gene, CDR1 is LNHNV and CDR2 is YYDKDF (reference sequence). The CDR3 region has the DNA TGTGCCACCAGCAGAGGTGAGGTTCTAGATGAGCAGTTCTTC. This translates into CATSRGEVLDEQFF.